The subject of this entry is one T cell receptor beta chain. The record originates from a study of T cells of healthy individuals. With V trimmed by 3 bases and J by 4 bases, 8 bases remained unmatched. Germline V gene lookup returns CDR1 KGHSH and CDR2 LQKENI. The CDR3 sequence is 16 residues long. TCRdb re-analysed the 5' RACE reads in MiXCR, keeping a single row per CDR3 protein. This sample has 45,000 to 60,000 distinct CDR3 sequences, with over 12% found just once. The sequence derives from a human donor in good health. The chain recombines TRBV18 with TRBJ2-5; 10 nucleotides align to TRBD1. The CDR3 region has the DNA TGTGCCAGCTCACCCACAGGACAGGGGGGAGGAGAGACCCAGTACTTC. Translation: CASSPTGQGGGETQYF.